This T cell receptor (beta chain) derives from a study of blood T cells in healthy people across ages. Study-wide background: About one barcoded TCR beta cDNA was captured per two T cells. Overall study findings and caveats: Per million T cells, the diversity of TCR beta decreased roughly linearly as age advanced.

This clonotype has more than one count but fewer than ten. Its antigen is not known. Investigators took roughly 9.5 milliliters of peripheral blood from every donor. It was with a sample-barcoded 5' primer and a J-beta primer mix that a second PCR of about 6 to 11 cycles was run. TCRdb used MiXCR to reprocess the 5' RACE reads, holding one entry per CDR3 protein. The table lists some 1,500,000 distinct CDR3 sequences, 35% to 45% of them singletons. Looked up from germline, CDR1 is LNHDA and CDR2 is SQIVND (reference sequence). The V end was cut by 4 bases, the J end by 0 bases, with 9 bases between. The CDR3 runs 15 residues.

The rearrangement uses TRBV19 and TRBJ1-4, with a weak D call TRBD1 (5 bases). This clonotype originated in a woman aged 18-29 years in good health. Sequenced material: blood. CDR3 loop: CASSTGDATNEKLFF. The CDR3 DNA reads TGTGCCAGTAGTACGGGGGACGCAACTAATGAAAAACTGTTTTTT.